One sample yielded the 9 T cell receptor beta chains listed below, sequenced in a study of technical replicates of blood from a handful of donors. The data were produced by immunoSEQ multiplex PCR, yet TCRdb's version contains in-frame clones alone and is incomplete. The sample lists around 84,000 clones; around 90% were seen once. Sequences were obtained from T cells isolated from PBMCs. The receptor source for this set is a human donor in good health.

V is TRBV29-1 and J is TRBJ2-7, with TRBD1 identical over 8 bases. Germline V lookup: CDR1 SQVTM, CDR2 ANQGSEA. The V gene end was trimmed by 7 bases and the J gene end by 4 bases; junction bases not matched to a gene: 9. The CDR3 loop spans 13 amino acids. CDR3 region: CSALGQGGYEQYF. The CDR3 region has the DNA TGCAGCGCCTTAGGACAGGGTGGGTACGAGCAGTACTTC.

The V call is TRBV6-5, the J call TRBJ1-3, with 8 bases identical to TRBD1. This CDR3 has 14 residues. CDR1 and CDR2 from the germline V gene are MNHEY and SVGAGI. Unmatched junction bases numbered 7, after V lost 8 bases and J lost 4 bases. CDR3 protein: CASVSQGAGNTIYF. CDR3 nucleotide sequence: TGTGCCAGCGTCTCTCAGGGGGCAGGAAACACCATATATTTT.

The V and J genes are TRBV10-2 and TRBJ1-5; tentative D call: TRBD1 (6 bases). V lost 5 bases to trimming and J lost 0 bases, with 20 bases between them. The length of the CDR3 is 18 residues. The V gene's germline CDR1 is WSHSY and CDR2 SAAADI. The CDR3 region is CASSRTAGDGVSNQPQHF. CDR3 DNA: TGCGCCAGCAGTCGGACAGCCGGGGATGGCGTTAGCAATCAGCCCCAGCATTTT.

This clone showed up just once. The CDR3 DNA is TGTGCCAGCAGCTTAGCGGCGGGGCTTGGAAACACCATATATTTT. Its translation: CASSLAAGLGNTIYF. The chain couples TRBV11-3 to TRBJ1-3; possible D gene TRBD1, 5 bases. V was pared by 1 base and J by 3 bases, with 10 bases between. The CDR3 consists of 15 residues. CDR1 and CDR2 from the germline V gene are SGHNT and YENEEA.

This clone was recorded only once. The J gene is TRBJ1-1, the V gene TRBV19; D ambiguous. This CDR3 is 16 amino acids long. Germline lookup yields CDR1 LNHDA and CDR2 SQIVND (reference sequence). Deletions cut 0 bases from V and 0 bases from J, with 11 bases between. CDR3 nucleotides: TGTGCCAGTAGTATAGAGCGGAAACTCTTGAACACTGAAGCTTTCTTT. Its translation is CASSIERKLLNTEAFF.

The chain has TRBV15 and TRBJ1-5; D possibly corresponds to TRBD1 (5 bases). CDR3 length: 15 residues. Germline V gene lookup returns CDR1 LNHNV and CDR2 YYDKDF (reference sequence). V was pared by 1 base and J by 2 bases, with 9 bases between. The CDR3 DNA reads as TGTGCCACCAGCAGAGTCCCCAGGGGCAATCAGCCCCAGCATTTT. This codes for CATSRVPRGNQPQHF.

The rearrangement links TRBV11-2 to TRBJ1-2; 10 nucleotides line up with TRBD1. From germline, CDR1 is SGHAT and CDR2 FQNNGV. The ends lost 2 bases at V and 4 bases at J; junction bases unmatched: 4. This CDR3 is built from 15 residues. The CDR3 spells CASSLTGQGFYGYTF. The CDR3 bases are TGTGCCAGCAGCTTAACGGGACAGGGGTTCTATGGCTACACCTTC.

The V call is TRBV19, the J call TRBJ1-5, with TRBD1 as a possible D gene (5 bases). The CDR3 loop spans 15 amino acids. V was shortened by 2 bases and J by 1 base, with 9 bases between the two germline ends. The germline CDR1 and CDR2 sequences are LNHDA and SQIVND (reference sequence). In DNA, the CDR3 is TGTGCCAGTAGTATACAGGGAGGGAGCAATCAGCCCCAGCATTTT. It yields the protein CASSIQGGSNQPQHF.

J is TRBJ2-1 and V is TRBV5-1, with D possibly being TRBD2 (5 bases). This CDR3 has 15 residues. CDR1 and CDR2 (germline): SGHRS, YFSETQ. Trimming cost V 0 bases and J 7 bases, with 14 bases left between them. The DNA of the CDR3 is TGCGCCAGCAGCTTGGCGATCGGTGGGAGAAATGAGCAGTTCTTC. Translation gives CASSLAIGGRNEQFF.